The 21 T cell receptor beta chains listed next were all sequenced from one sample in a study of vaccination and CD4 T cells after COVID-19. These receptors' antigens are unknown. The Oncomine TCR Beta short-read assay was applied to DNA of cultured CD4+ T cells. TCRdb called the PCR reads again in MiXCR, with one record for every CDR3 protein. The top ten clones hold about 16% of a sample with 15,000 to 18,000 distinct CDR3 sequences, under 60% of them seen once. Documented treatment: 10-day PBMC culture with coronavirus spike peptide pools or control peptides (ViraFEST assay). Here the sequenced sample was CD4+ T cells from blood, cultured in vitro, taken before SARS-CoV-2 vaccination. These receptors were taken from a human donor who had recovered from COVID-19.

The chain combines TRBV12-3 or TRBV12-4 with TRBJ1-2; 7 bases agree with TRBD1. This CDR3 has 13 amino acids. V trimming: 3 bases; J trimming: 3 bases; junction bases outside the gene matches: 1. The CDR3 DNA is TGTGCCAGCAGTTTCGACAGGGACTATGGCTACACCTTC. As protein: CASSFDRDYGYTF.

This clonotype showed up just a few times. The gene calls are TRBV21-1 and TRBJ2-1; the table names TRBD2, a call not compared with the DNA. TRBV21-1 constitutes a pseudogene. The CDR3 consists of 15 residues. The CDR3 spells CASSNRLAGVSEQFF. DNA of the CDR3: TGTGCCAGCAGCAACCGACTAGCGGGAGTAAGTGAGCAGTTCTTC.

In this sample, this clonotype turned up a few times. The gene calls are TRBV20-1 and TRBJ1-3, with 9 bases fitting TRBD1. The germline CDR1 and CDR2 sequences are DFQATT and SNEGSKA (reference sequence). The CDR3 has 15 residues. V dropped 5 bases and J dropped 3; count of bases not matched to a gene: 8. The CDR3 spells CSAVTGTGFGNTIYF. The CDR3 region has the DNA TGCAGTGCTGTAACCGGGACAGGGTTTGGAAACACCATATATTTT.

This clonotype was picked up one time. The chain carries TRBV11-1 and TRBJ1-1; D is possibly TRBD1 (6 bases). This CDR3 has 17 amino acids. V dropped 5 bases and J dropped 1 base, with 20 bases sitting between them. Germline CDR1 is SGHAT and CDR2 is FQDESV (reference sequence). CDR3 region: CASSPWPRGIPNTEAFF. In DNA, the CDR3 is TGTGCCAGCAGCCCTTGGCCGAGGGGGATTCCGAACACTGAAGCTTTCTTT.

The chain couples TRBV7-9 to TRBJ1-6; 8 positions agree with TRBD1. Germline CDR1 SEHNR, CDR2 FQNEAQ (reference sequence). V gave up 5 bases and J gave up 6 bases; unmatched junction bases: 6. This CDR3 is built from 15 residues. CDR3 sequence (DNA): TGTGCCAGCAGCCCGAGGGGACAGGCTAATTCACCCCTCCACTTT. Its protein is CASSPRGQANSPLHF.

Regarding this clonotype: Relative to the germline gene, one junction end is altered; a read error may explain this. The chain combines TRBV19 with TRBJ1-2; 8 positions agree with TRBD1. CDR3 length: 13 amino acids. Germline CDR1 and CDR2: LNHDA and SQIVND (reference sequence). As DNA, the CDR3 is TGTACCAGTCTTCGGACAGGGCGATTGGGCTACACCTTC. This sequence encodes CTSLRTGRLGYTF.

The CDR3 reads CASSISGSSYNEQFF. DNA for the CDR3: TGTGCCAGTAGTATATCCGGGAGCTCCTACAATGAGCAGTTCTTC. This chain connects TRBV19 to TRBJ2-1; D possibly corresponds to TRBD2 (6 bases). The CDR3 runs to 15 residues. Trimming cost V 2 bases and J 0 bases, with 8 bases left between them. Germline CDR1 and CDR2: LNHDA and SQIVND (reference sequence). The whole variable domain, remainder taken from reference TRBV19 and TRBJ2-1, is DGGITQSPKYLFRKEGQNVTLSCEQNLNHDAMYWYRQDPGQGLRLIYYSQIVNDFQKGDIAEGYSVSREKKESFPLTVTSAQKNPTAFYLCASSISGSSYNEQFFGPGTRLTVL.

The chain combines TRBV4-3 with TRBJ2-4, with 7 nucleotides matching TRBD1. The V gene's germline CDR1 is LGHNA and CDR2 YSLEER. The trim removed 0 bases at V and 6 bases at J, leaving 2 bases unmatched. The CDR3 runs to 14 residues. In nucleotides, the CDR3 is TGCGCCAGCAGCCAAGATCCAGGGGGAAACATTCAGTACTTC. The encoded protein is CASSQDPGGNIQYF.

The chain employs TRBV7-3 and TRBJ2-1; D is perhaps TRBD2 (6 bases). The CDR3 is 16 amino acids. V lost 2 bases and J 6 bases, leaving 17 bases between the germline ends. Germline CDR1 is SGHTA and CDR2 is FQGTGA. In DNA, the CDR3 is TGTGCCAGCAGCTTATGGGCTAGCGAGGAAAGCAATGAGCAGTTCTTC. Its protein is CASSLWASEESNEQFF.

This chain joins TRBV6-1 and TRBJ2-7; D may be TRBD2 (5 bases). The CDR3 is made up of 15 amino acids. Germline lookup yields CDR1 MNHNS and CDR2 SASEGT. Trimming shortened V by 7 bases and J by 2 bases, and 18 bases separated the two germline ends. The DNA for the CDR3 is TGTGCCAGCACCTCGGGGTACGGAAGGGCCTACGAGCAGTACTTC. Protein sequence: CASTSGYGRAYEQYF.

This clonotype was counted a few times. The chain couples TRBV3-1 to TRBJ2-6; tentative D call: TRBD2 (5 bases). The CDR3 is 17 residues long. Between the trimmed V and J ends, which lost 3 bases and 0 bases, there was a span of 12 bases. Germline V gene sequence: CDR1 LGHDT, CDR2 YNNKEL (reference sequence). This chain's CDR3 is CASSHYPGFSGANVLTF. CDR3 bases: TGTGCCAGCAGCCATTATCCGGGATTCTCTGGGGCCAACGTCCTGACTTTC.

V is TRBV24-1 and J is TRBJ1-1; D uncertain. Germline lookup yields CDR1 KGHDR and CDR2 SFDVKD. V was clipped by 9 bases and J by 1 base, with 11 bases between them. This CDR3 is 13 amino acids long. The CDR3 coding sequence is TGTGCCACCGACCCCCGGGCGAACACTGAAGCTTTCTTT. Its protein product is CATDPRANTEAFF.

The J gene is TRBJ1-5, the V gene TRBV6-1, with D unclear. This CDR3 spans 14 amino acids. V was cut by 6 bases and J by 6 bases, with 15 bases left in between. The V gene's germline CDR1 is MNHNS and CDR2 SASEGT. CDR3 coding DNA: TGTGCCAGCAGCAACAGCCGGGAGGGTCAGCCCCAGCATTTT. Protein product: CASSNSREGQPQHF.

The J gene is TRBJ2-7, the V gene TRBV2; D unresolved. The CDR3 is 11 residues long. CDR1 and CDR2 (germline): SNHLY, FYNNEI. Trimming left V 6 bases short and J 5 bases short, with 8 bases between. CDR3 in amino acids: CASSPWDEQYF. As DNA, the CDR3 is TGTGCCAGCAGCCCATGGGACGAGCAGTACTTC.

The chain combines TRBV30 with TRBJ1-1, with a weak D call TRBD1 (6 bases). CDR1 GTSNPN and CDR2 SVGIG come from the germline V gene (reference sequence). The V end was cut by 7 bases, the J end by 0 bases, with 12 bases between. This CDR3 has 13 residues. The CDR3 loop is CALTGTLNTEAFF. CDR3 nucleotide sequence: TGTGCCTTGACAGGAACGCTGAACACTGAAGCTTTCTTT. Full variable domain (outside the CDR3, taken from reference TRBV30 and TRBJ1-1): SQTIHQWPATLVQPVGSPLSLECTVEGTSNPNLYWYRQAAGRGLQLLFYSVGIGQISSEVPQNLSASRPQDRQFILSSKKLLLSDSGFYLCALTGTLNTEAFFGQGTRLTVV.

The genes are TRBV7-2 and TRBJ2-5, with D possibly TRBD2 on 6 matching bases. Deletions cut 5 bases from V and 5 bases from J, with 18 bases between. Per germline, CDR1 SGHTA and CDR2 FQGNSA. The CDR3 spans 15 residues. CDR3 residues: CASSPVGRGGETQYF. The CDR3 DNA sequence: TGTGCCAGCAGCCCCGTGGGGCGCGGAGGGGAGACCCAGTACTTC.

The chain couples TRBV7-9 to TRBJ2-3, with D uncertain. V lost 8 bases and J lost 4, with 10 bases in between. CDR1 is SEHNR and CDR2 is FQNEAQ in the germline V gene (reference sequence). The CDR3 spans 12 residues. The DNA of the CDR3 is TGTGCCAGCGGCGAATCCGCAGATACGCAGTATTTT. Residues: CASGESADTQYF.

The rearrangement joins TRBV28 to TRBJ2-7; the D gene is possibly TRBD1 (5 bases). The CDR3 loop spans 14 amino acids. Germline CDR1 is MDHEN and CDR2 is SYDVKM. V was trimmed by 3 bases and J by 5 bases, leaving 14 bases between them. CDR3 in DNA: TGTGCCAGCAGTTTCGTTTCAGGGATCAACGAGCAGTACTTC. Translating gives CASSFVSGINEQYF.

This chain joins TRBV7-2 and TRBJ2-5, with TRBD2 matching 7 bases. Looked up from germline, CDR1 is SGHTA and CDR2 is FQGNSA. V gave up 1 base and J gave up 2 bases; unmatched junction bases: 4. This CDR3 contains 15 residues. The CDR3 region is CASSLGASGQETQYF. For the CDR3, the DNA is TGTGCCAGCAGCTTAGGTGCTAGCGGACAAGAGACCCAGTACTTC.

The CDR3 loop reads CSVATASSGADTQYF. The CDR3 DNA reads as TGCAGCGTTGCAACTGCCAGCTCAGGGGCAGATACGCAGTATTTT. The chain recombines TRBV29-1 with TRBJ2-3; D is possibly TRBD1 (6 bases). V gave up 4 bases and J gave up 4 bases, with 18 bases separating them. Per the germline V gene, CDR1 is SQVTM and CDR2 is ANQGSEA. The CDR3 is 15 amino acids.

This clonotype was picked up a small number of times. The chain couples TRBV7-9 to TRBJ2-1, with unresolved D. The CDR3 consists of 14 residues. Trimming took 1 base from V and 3 from J, leaving 7 bases between them. Looked up from germline, CDR1 is SEHNR and CDR2 is FQNEAQ (reference sequence). The CDR3 DNA follows: TGTGCCAGCAGCTTAGGCCCAGTCTACAATGAGCAGTTCTTC. This encodes CASSLGPVYNEQFF.